This TCR beta chain is from a study of early T cells in non-severe SARS-CoV-2 infection. Study information: Chains from this unsorted whole-blood bulk RNA could not be paired.

Each cDNA molecule carried a unique molecular identifier. TCRdb reanalysed the 5' RACE reads using MiXCR and keeps one entry per CDR3 protein. The sample includes tens of thousands of distinct CDR3 sequences, approximately 4.5% of them seen just once. Broader study findings: Matching with VDJdb favored anti-spike CD8 responses (missing private and CD4 specificities).

The CDR3 has 14 amino acids. V gave up 4 bases and J gave up 4 bases; unmatched junction bases: 6. CDR1 is LGHDT and CDR2 is YNNKEL in the germline V gene (reference sequence). About this clonotype itself: What it recognizes is unknown.

The sequenced sample was whole blood. The clonotype comes from an adult who was a healthcare worker with PCR-confirmed SARS-CoV-2 infection or an uninfected control (not recorded which). The chain is built from TRBV3-1 and TRBJ1-1, with 7 bases matching TRBD1. The CDR3 loop reads CASSPGQMVTEAFF. The CDR3 region has the DNA TGTGCCAGCAGCCCGGGACAGATGGTCACTGAAGCTTTCTTT.